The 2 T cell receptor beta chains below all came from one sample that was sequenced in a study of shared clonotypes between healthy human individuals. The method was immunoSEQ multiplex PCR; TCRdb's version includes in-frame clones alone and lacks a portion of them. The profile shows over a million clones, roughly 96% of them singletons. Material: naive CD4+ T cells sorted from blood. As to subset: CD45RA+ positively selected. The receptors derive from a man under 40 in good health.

The CDR3: CASTANVAGELFF. CDR3 nucleotide sequence: TGCGCCAGCACCGCCAATGTAGCCGGGGAGCTGTTTTTT. The chain employs TRBV10-1 and TRBJ2-2; D call uncertain. The germline CDR1 and CDR2 sequences are WNHNN and SYGVQD (reference sequence). The CDR3 has 13 amino acids. V was trimmed by 7 bases and J by 6 bases, leaving 12 bases between them.

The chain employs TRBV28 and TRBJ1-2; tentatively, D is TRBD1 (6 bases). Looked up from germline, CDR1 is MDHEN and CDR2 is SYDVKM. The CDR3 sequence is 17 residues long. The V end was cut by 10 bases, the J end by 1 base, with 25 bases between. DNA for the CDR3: TGTGCCACCCGGTTGTGGCAGGGGAAGATGAGTAACTATGGCTACACCTTC. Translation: CATRLWQGKMSNYGYTF.